Sequencing of this TCR beta chain was carried out in a study of Graves' ophthalmopathy and Graves' hyperthyroidism. Germline-derived CDR1 and CDR2 are SQVTM and ANQGSEA. CDR3 length: 12 residues. V was cut by 5 bases and J by 1 base, with 8 bases left in between. Findings and limits, study-wide: Most expanded clonotypes from thyroid (those above 0.001 frequency) were also found in blood. Researchers report that a 13-signature model separated ophthalmopathy from stable hyperthyroidism, posting 87.88% sensitivity and 75% to 84% specificity.

This clonotype appeared many times. Its specificity is not known. Amplification from RNA transcripts yielded the TCR beta CDR3 regions. The authors performed first-round RT-PCR with HTBI primers and then a second-round multiplex PCR. In TCRdb, the multiplex PCR reads were re-called with MiXCR into one record per CDR3 protein. This table holds almost 750,000 distinct CDR3 sequences, 40% found once. Source material: peripheral blood. The receptor's source is an adult man with Graves' ophthalmopathy. The chain is built from TRBV29-1 and TRBJ1-1; no clear D gene. The CDR3 here is CSVLNTNTEAFF. In DNA form, the CDR3 reads TGCAGCGTTCTAAACACGAACACTGAAGCTTTCTTT.